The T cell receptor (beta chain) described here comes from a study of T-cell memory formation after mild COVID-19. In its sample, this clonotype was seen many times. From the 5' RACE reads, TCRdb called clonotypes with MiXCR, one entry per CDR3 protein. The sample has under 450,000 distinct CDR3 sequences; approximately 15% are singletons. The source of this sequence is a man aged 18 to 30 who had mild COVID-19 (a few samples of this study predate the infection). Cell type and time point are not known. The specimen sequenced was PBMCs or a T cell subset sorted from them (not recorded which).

The DNA for the CDR3 is TGTGCCAGCTCACCAGGGATTTACGGCGGCCGGGCTGAAGCTTTCTTT. This gives the protein CASSPGIYGGRAEAFF. This chain uses TRBV18 with TRBJ1-1, with D unclear. CDR3 length: 16 amino acids. Germline V gives CDR1 KGHSH, CDR2 LQKENI. V was clipped by 2 bases and J by 6 bases, with 19 bases between them.